Here is one T cell receptor (beta chain) with its context. Its antigen is unknown. Libraries were prepared by immunoSEQ multiplex PCR; TCRdb keeps only in-frame clonotypes and omits some of them. The table has tens of thousands of clones, about 90% seen once. This sample is part of a study of graft-versus-host responses after intestinal transplantation. Study information: Each recipient received a multivisceral, liver-intestinal, or isolated intestinal graft. Uniformly, recipients were administered anti-thymocyte globulin induction with subsequent tacrolimus and steroids for around three years. Study conclusions and caveats: Clonal ratios of graft-versus-host to host-versus-graft in allografts were high for patients exhibiting graft-donor T cell macrochimerism. Among circulating GvH clones, peak levels were associated with early post-transplant declines in HvG clones.

The sequence derives from a human patient who received an intestinal transplant, so some T cells may come from the graft donor. Material: PBMCs, obtained approximately 320 days after intestinal transplant.

The CDR3 sequence is CATSGSAIYEQFF. The CDR3 DNA reads as TGTGCCACCTCCGGATCTGCCATCTATGAGCAGTTCTTC. The rearrangement uses TRBV27 and TRBJ2-1, with no clear D. Looked up from germline, CDR1 is MNHEY and CDR2 is SMNVEV (reference sequence). Between the trimmed V and J ends, which lost 10 bases and 8 bases, there was a span of 18 bases. This CDR3 contains 13 residues.